This T cell receptor beta chain stems from a study of T cells in Graves' hyperthyroidism and ophthalmopathy. Study findings and constraints: Ophthalmopathy got predicted by the model a median 6.5 months before its onset. Patients with ophthalmopathy were separated from those with stable hyperthyroidism by a 13 V-J model.

Amplification of TCR beta CDR3 regions was performed using RNA transcripts as template. During a first-round RT-PCR of the TCR CDR3, the HTBI primer set was used. Each CDR3 protein gets one entry after TCRdb re-called the multiplex PCR reads with MiXCR. The sample carries about 510,000 distinct CDR3 sequences, less than 15% recorded once. The length of the CDR3 is 17 residues. V was clipped by 0 bases and J by 1 base, with 10 bases between them. Germline V gives CDR1 LGHDT, CDR2 YNNKEL (reference sequence). This clonotype was detected many times. Its antigen is still unknown. Sequencing used blood. The receptor was isolated from a woman in her forties with Graves' hyperthyroidism. The V and J genes are TRBV3-1 and TRBJ2-6; a weak D match, TRBD2 (5 bases). This CDR3 is CASSQDSGVSGANVLTF. CDR3 DNA sequence: TGTGCCAGCAGCCAAGATTCCGGGGTATCTGGGGCCAACGTCCTGACTTTC.